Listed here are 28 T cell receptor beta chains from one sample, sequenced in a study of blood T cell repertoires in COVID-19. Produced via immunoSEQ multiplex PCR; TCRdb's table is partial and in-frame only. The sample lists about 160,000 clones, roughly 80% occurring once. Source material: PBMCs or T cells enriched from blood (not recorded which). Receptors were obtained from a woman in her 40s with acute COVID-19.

The CDR3 reads CASSPSEGAGGPYEQYF. The CDR3 coding sequence is TGTGCCAGCAGCCCCTCAGAGGGAGCGGGAGGGCCCTACGAGCAGTACTTC. The chain links TRBV13 to TRBJ2-7, with 10 bases fitting TRBD2. Germline V gives CDR1 PRHDT, CDR2 FYEKMQ (reference sequence). This CDR3 region has 17 residues. The junction had 12 bases not matched to a gene; V was cut back by 5 bases and J by 2 bases.

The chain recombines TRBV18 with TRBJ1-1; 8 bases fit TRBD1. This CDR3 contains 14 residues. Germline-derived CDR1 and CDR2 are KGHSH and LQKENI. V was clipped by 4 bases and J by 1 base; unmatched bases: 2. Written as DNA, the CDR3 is TGTGCCAGCTCACTGGGACAGGCGAACACTGAAGCTTTCTTT. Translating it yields CASSLGQANTEAFF. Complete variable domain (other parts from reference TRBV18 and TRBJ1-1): NAGVMQNPRHLVRRRGQEARLRCSPMKGHSHVYWYRQLPEEGLKFMVYLQKENIIDESGMPKERFSAEFPKEGPSILRIQQVVRGDSAAYFCASSLGQANTEAFFGQGTRLTVV.

CDR3 amino acids: CASSQLLTSGRVSGELFF. CDR3 DNA sequence: TGTGCCAGCAGCCAATTACTAACTAGCGGGAGGGTCTCCGGGGAGCTGTTTTTT. The chain is built from TRBV14 and TRBJ2-2; 13 bases match TRBD2. V shed 2 bases and J 6 bases; nucleotides not matched to a gene: 9. This CDR3 contains 18 residues. From germline, CDR1 is SGHDN and CDR2 FVKESK.

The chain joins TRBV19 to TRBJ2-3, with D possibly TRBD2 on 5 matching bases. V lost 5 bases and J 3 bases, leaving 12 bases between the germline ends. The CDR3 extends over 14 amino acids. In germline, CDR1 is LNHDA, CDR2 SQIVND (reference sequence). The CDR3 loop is CASSPGIGTDTQYF. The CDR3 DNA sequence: TGTGCCAGTAGTCCCGGGATAGGGACAGATACGCAGTATTTT. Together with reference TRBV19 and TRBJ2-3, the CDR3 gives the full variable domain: DGGITQSPKYLFRKEGQNVTLSCEQNLNHDAMYWYRQDPGQGLRLIYYSQIVNDFQKGDIAEGYSVSREKKESFPLTVTSAQKNPTAFYLCASSPGIGTDTQYFGPGTRLTVL.

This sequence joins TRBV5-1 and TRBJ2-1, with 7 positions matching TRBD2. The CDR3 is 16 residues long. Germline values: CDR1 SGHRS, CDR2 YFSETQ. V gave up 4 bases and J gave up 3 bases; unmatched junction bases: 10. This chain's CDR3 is CASSLQSGAFYNEQFF. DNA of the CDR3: TGCGCCAGCAGCCTTCAGAGCGGGGCCTTCTACAATGAGCAGTTCTTC.

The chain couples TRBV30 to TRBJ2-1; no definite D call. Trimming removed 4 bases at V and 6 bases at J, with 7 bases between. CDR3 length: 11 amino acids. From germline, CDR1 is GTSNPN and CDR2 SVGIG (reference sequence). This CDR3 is CAWTEFNEQFF. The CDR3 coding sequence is TGTGCCTGGACGGAGTTCAATGAGCAGTTCTTC.

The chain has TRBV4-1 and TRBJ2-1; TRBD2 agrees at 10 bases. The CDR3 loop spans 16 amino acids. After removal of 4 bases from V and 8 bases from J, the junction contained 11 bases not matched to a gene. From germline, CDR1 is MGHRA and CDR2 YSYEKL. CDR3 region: CASSLSRPSGSDEQFF. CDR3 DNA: TGCGCCAGCAGCCTAAGCCGGCCTAGCGGGAGTGATGAGCAGTTCTTC.

Written as DNA, the CDR3 is TGTGCCAGCAGCTCACTAGGTAGCACAGATACGCAGTATTTT. This translates into CASSSLGSTDTQYF. J is TRBJ2-3 and V is TRBV7-2; a possible D gene is TRBD2 (5 bases). CDR1 is SGHTA and CDR2 is FQGNSA in the germline V gene. The CDR3 runs 14 residues. The V and J ends lost 4 bases and 0 bases respectively, with 8 bases between them.

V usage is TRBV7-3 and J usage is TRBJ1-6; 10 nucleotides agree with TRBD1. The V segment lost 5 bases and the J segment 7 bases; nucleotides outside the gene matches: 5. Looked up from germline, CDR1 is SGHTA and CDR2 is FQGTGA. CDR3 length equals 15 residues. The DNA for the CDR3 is TGTGCCAGCAGCGAGGGACAGGGGTGGAATTCACCCCTCCACTTT. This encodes CASSEGQGWNSPLHF.

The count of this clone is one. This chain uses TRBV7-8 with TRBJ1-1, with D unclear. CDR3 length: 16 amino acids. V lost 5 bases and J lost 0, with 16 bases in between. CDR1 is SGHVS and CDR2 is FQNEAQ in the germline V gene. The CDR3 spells CASSIDTRTMNTEAFF. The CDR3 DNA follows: TGTGCCAGCAGCATAGACACGCGCACTATGAACACTGAAGCTTTCTTT.

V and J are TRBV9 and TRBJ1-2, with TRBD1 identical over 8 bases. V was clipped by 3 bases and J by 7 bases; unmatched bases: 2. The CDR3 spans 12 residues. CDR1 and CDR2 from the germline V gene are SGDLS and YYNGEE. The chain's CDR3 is CASSGTGSGYTF. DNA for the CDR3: TGTGCCAGCAGCGGGACAGGGTCTGGCTACACCTTC. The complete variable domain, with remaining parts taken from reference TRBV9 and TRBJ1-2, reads DSGVTQTPKHLITATGQRVTLRCSPRSGDLSVYWYQQSLDQGLQFLIQYYNGEERAKGNILERFSAQQFPDLHSELNLSSLELGDSALYFCASSGTGSGYTFGSGTRLTVV.

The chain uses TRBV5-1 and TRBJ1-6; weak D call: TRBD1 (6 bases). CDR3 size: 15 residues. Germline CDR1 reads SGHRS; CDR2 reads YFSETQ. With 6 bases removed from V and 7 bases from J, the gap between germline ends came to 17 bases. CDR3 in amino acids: CASTSEDRNNSPLHF. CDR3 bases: TGCGCCAGCACCTCTGAAGACAGGAACAATTCACCCCTCCACTTT. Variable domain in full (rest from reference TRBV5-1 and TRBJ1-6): KAGVTQTPRYLIKTRGQQVTLSCSPISGHRSVSWYQQTPGQGLQFLFEYFSETQRNKGNFPGRFSGRQFSNSRSEMNVSTLELGDSALYLCASTSEDRNNSPLHFGNGTRLTVT.

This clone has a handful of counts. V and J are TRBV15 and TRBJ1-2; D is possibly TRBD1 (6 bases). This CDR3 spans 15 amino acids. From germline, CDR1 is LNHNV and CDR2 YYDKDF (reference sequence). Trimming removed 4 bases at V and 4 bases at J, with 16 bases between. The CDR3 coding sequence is TGTGCCACCAGCACCAACAGGGCCGCGGGCTATGGCTACACCTTC. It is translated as CATSTNRAAGYGYTF.

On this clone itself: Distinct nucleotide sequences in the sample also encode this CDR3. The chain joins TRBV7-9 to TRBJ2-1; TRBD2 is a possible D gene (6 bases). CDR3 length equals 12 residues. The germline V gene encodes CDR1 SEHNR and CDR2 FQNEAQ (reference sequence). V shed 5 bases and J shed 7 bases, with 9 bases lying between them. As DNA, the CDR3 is TGTGCCAGCAGCCCTGGGGGGAATGAGCAGTTCTTC. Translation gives CASSPGGNEQFF.

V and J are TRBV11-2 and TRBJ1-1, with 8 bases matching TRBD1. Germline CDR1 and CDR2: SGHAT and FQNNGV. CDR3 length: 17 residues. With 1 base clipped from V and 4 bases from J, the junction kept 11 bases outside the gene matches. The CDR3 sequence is CASSLGTGMKDSTEAFF. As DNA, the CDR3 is TGTGCCAGCAGCTTAGGGACAGGGATGAAGGATAGCACTGAAGCTTTCTTT.

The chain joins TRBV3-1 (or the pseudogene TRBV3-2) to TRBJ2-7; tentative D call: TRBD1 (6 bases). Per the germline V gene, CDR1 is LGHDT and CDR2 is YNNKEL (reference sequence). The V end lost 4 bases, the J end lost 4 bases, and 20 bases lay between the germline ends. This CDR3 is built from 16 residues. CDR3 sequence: CASSRLGASRAYEQYF. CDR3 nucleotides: TGTGCCAGCAGCCGATTGGGGGCATCACGGGCATACGAGCAGTACTTC.

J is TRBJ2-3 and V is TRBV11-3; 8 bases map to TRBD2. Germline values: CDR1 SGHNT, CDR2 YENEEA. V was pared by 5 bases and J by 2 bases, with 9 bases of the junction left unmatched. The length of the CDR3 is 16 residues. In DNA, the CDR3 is TGTGCCAGCAGCAAAAATAGCGGGATTCTCACAGATACGCAGTATTTT. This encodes CASSKNSGILTDTQYF.

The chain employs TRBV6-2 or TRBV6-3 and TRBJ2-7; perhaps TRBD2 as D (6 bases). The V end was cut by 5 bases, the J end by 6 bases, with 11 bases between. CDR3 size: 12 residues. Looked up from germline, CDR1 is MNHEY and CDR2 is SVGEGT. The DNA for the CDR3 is TGTGCCAGCAGTACGGAGGGGCGCGAGCAGTACTTC. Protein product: CASSTEGREQYF.

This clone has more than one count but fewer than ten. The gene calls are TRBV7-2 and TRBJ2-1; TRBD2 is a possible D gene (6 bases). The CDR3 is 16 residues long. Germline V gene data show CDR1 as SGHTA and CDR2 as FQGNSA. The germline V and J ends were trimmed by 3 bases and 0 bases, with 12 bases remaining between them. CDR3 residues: CASSFLAVNSYNEQFF. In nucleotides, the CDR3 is TGTGCCAGCAGCTTTTTAGCGGTTAACTCCTACAATGAGCAGTTCTTC.

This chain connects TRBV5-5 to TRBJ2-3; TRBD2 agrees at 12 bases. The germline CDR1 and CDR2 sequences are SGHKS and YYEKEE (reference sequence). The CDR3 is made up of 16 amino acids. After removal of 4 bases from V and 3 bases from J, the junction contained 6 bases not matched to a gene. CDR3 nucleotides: TGTGCCAGCAGCCCTGCCCTAGCGGGAGGGACAGATACGCAGTATTTT. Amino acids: CASSPALAGGTDTQYF.

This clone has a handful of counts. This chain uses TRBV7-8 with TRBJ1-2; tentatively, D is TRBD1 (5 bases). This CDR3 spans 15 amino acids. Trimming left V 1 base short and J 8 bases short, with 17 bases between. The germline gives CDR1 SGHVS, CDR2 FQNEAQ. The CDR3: CASSLGSFTGDGYTF. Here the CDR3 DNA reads TGTGCCAGCAGCTTAGGATCCTTCACAGGAGACGGCTACACCTTC.

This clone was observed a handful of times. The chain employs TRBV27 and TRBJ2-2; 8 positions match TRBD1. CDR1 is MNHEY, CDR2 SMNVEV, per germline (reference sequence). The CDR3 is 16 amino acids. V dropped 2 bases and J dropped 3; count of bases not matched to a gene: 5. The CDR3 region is CASSLLAQGDTGELFF. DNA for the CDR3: TGTGCCAGCAGTTTACTCGCACAGGGGGACACCGGGGAGCTGTTTTTT.

CDR3 protein: CSVDRGYTEAFF. As DNA, the CDR3 is TGCAGCGTTGACAGGGGATACACTGAAGCTTTCTTT. V gene TRBV29-1 combines with J gene TRBJ1-1, with a tentative D call TRBD1 (6 bases). From germline, CDR1 is SQVTM and CDR2 ANQGSEA. This CDR3 spans 12 amino acids. V was clipped by 3 bases and J by 3 bases, with 8 bases between them.

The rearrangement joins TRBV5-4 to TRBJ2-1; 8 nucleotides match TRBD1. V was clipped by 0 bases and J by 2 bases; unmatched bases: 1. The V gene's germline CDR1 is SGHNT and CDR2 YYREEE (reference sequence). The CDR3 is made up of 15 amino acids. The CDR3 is CASSLATGAYNEQFF. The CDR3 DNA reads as TGTGCCAGCAGCTTGGCGACAGGGGCCTACAATGAGCAGTTCTTC.

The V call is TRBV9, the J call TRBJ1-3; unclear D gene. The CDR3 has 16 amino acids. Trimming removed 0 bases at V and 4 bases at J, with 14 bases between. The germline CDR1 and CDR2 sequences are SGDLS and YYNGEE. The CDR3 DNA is TGTGCCAGCAGCGTAGCAAGTGGCGGAGTAGGAAACACCATATATTTT. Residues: CASSVASGGVGNTIYF.

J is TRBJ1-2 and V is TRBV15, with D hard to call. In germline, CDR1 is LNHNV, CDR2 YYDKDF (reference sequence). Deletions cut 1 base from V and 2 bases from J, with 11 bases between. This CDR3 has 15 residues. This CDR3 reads CATSRGHRENYGYTF. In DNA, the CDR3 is TGTGCCACCAGCAGAGGACACCGCGAAAACTATGGCTACACCTTC.

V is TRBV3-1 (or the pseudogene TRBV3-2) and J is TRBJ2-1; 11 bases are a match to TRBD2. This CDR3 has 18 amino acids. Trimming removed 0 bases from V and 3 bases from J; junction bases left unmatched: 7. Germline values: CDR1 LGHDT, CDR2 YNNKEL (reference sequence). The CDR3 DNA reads TGTGCCAGCAGCCAAGATCGGCTAGCGGGAGGAGGCTACAATGAGCAGTTCTTC. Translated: CASSQDRLAGGGYNEQFF.

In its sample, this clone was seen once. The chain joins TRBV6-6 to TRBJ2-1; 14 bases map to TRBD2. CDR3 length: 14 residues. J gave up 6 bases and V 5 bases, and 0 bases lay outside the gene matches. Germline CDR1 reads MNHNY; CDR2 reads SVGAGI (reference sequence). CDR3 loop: CASSGTSGGNEQFF. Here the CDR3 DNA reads TGTGCCAGCAGTGGGACTAGCGGGGGCAATGAGCAGTTCTTC.